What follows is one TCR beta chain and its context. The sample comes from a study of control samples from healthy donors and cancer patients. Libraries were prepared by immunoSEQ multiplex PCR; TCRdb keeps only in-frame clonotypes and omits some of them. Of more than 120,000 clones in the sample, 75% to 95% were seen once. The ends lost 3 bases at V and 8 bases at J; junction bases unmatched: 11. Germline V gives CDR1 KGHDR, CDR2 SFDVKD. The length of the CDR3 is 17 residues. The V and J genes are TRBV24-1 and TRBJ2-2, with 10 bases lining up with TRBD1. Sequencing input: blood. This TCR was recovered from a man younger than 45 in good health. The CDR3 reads CATSDTTGGFFSGELFF. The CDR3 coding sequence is TGTGCCACCAGTGATACGACAGGGGGCTTTTTCTCTGGGGAGCTGTTTTTT.